The text below deals with one TCR beta chain. The data derive from a study of T cell changes during pregnancy in multiple sclerosis. CDR3 length: 12 amino acids. V dropped 4 bases and J dropped 4 bases, with 8 bases sitting between them. The germline gives CDR1 MNHNY, CDR2 SVGAGI (reference sequence). Using immunoSEQ multiplex PCR, the repertoire was profiled, and TCRdb retains in-frame clones only, with some absent. The table has tens of thousands of clones, about nine tenths seen once. This TCR was recovered from a female donor with multiple sclerosis, enrolled in a pregnancy study. The material was CD8+ T cells from peripheral blood mononuclear cells, obtained in the second trimester of pregnancy. The V gene is TRBV6-6, the J gene TRBJ2-7, with D unresolved. The CDR3 DNA reads as TGTGCCAGCAGTTCTGTCGTTTACGAGCAGTACTTC. Amino acid sequence: CASSSVVYEQYF.